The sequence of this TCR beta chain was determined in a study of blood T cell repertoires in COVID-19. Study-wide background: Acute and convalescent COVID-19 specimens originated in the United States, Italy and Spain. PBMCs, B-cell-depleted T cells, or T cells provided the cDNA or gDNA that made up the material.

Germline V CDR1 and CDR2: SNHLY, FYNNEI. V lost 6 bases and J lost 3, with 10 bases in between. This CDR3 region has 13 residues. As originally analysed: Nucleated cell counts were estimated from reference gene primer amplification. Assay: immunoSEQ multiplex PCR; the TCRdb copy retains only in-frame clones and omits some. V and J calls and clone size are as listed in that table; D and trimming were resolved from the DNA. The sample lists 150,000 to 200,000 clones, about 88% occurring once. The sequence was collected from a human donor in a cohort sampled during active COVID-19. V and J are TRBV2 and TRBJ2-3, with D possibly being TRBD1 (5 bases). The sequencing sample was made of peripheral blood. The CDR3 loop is CASRAGWTDTQYF. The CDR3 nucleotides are TGTGCCAGCAGGGCAGGGTGGACAGATACGCAGTATTTT.